This entry lists 4 T cell receptor beta chains sequenced from one sample in a study of blood T cells in healthy people across ages. Together with a sample-barcoded 5' primer, a J-beta primer mix was included in a second PCR lasting about 7 to 11 cycles. TCRdb used MiXCR to reprocess the 5' RACE reads, holding one entry per CDR3 protein. In the table there are 1.5 million to 2 million distinct CDR3 sequences, about 50% of which are singletons. Sequencing was carried out using blood. Receptor source: a woman aged 40 to 50 in good health.

The rearrangement uses TRBV6-2 or TRBV6-3 and TRBJ2-3, with a weak D call TRBD2 (6 bases). The CDR3 spans 14 residues. Trimming pared 2 bases from V and 2 bases from J, leaving 8 bases between. Germline assignment: CDR1 MNHEY and CDR2 SVGEGT. The DNA for the CDR3 is TGTGCCAGCAGTTACGGACTACTCACAGATACGCAGTATTTT. This encodes CASSYGLLTDTQYF.

The chain has TRBV2 and TRBJ2-3; 7 bases align to TRBD1. Trimming removed 5 bases from V and 3 bases from J; junction bases left unmatched: 8. The CDR3 loop spans 15 amino acids. Germline V gene data show CDR1 as SNHLY and CDR2 as FYNNEI. CDR3: CASSSGGRGTDTQYF. CDR3 bases: TGTGCCAGCAGTTCAGGGGGAAGGGGAACAGATACGCAGTATTTT. The full variable domain, in which reference TRBV2 and TRBJ2-3 provide the parts outside the CDR3, is EPEVTQTPSHQVTQMGQEVILRCVPISNHLYFYWYRQILGQKVEFLVSFYNNEISEKSEIFDDQFSVERPDGSNFTLKIRSTKLEDSAMYFCASSSGGRGTDTQYFGPGTRLTVL.

This clonotype has only a few counts. This chain connects TRBV5-1 to TRBJ2-3, with D unclear. Trimming pared 7 bases from V and 3 bases from J, leaving 12 bases between. The V gene's germline CDR1 is SGHRS and CDR2 YFSETQ. The CDR3 spans 13 residues. The CDR3 loop reads CASAGRPTDTQYF. DNA of the CDR3: TGCGCCAGCGCAGGCAGGCCGACAGATACGCAGTATTTT.

CDR3 protein: CASALTGPDPGAKNIQYF. CDR3 nucleotide sequence: TGTGCCAGCGCCCTGACAGGTCCCGACCCGGGGGCCAAAAACATTCAGTACTTC. The rearrangement links TRBV6-1 to TRBJ2-4; D possibly corresponds to TRBD1 (6 bases). CDR1 and CDR2 (germline): MNHNS, SASEGT. V dropped 8 bases and J dropped 1 base, with 24 bases sitting between them. The CDR3 has 18 amino acids.